The subject of this entry is one T cell receptor (beta chain). Seattle's enrolled individuals joined amid active infection and were then monitored longitudinally. These data belong to a study of blood T cell repertoires in COVID-19. Study summary: Whether acute or convalescent, the COVID-19 samples came from the United States, Italy and Spain.

As originally analysed: Amplification with reference gene primers provided the estimates of nucleated cell counts. Libraries were prepared by immunoSEQ multiplex PCR; TCRdb keeps only in-frame clonotypes and omits some of them. The DNA gave D and trimming, while V, J and clone size come from that table. The repertoire includes 150,000 to 200,000 clones, 70% to 80% of them detected once, and roughly 5.6% sits in the top ten. What was sequenced was peripheral blood. This clonotype was sampled from a woman aged 40 to 49 with COVID-19, enrolled during active disease.

DNA for the CDR3: TGTGCCAGCAGTTCGGGACAGGGGGGGGACTATGGCTACACCTTC. The encoded protein is CASSSGQGGDYGYTF. The rearrangement uses TRBV28 and TRBJ1-2; 11 nucleotides agree with TRBD1. Germline V gene data show CDR1 as MDHEN and CDR2 as SYDVKM. The CDR3 runs to 15 residues. J gave up 3 bases and V 4 bases, and 4 bases lay outside the gene matches.